This T cell receptor (beta chain) was obtained from a study of beta chain features in type 1 diabetes. Study-wide results and caveats: Sequencing the cDNA could make cells with high TCR expression show up more than they should. TCRB CDR3s from Type 1 diabetes patients were moderately but significantly shorter in all four CD4+ subsets.

cDNA synthesis used the whole RNA isolate, giving expressed TCRB sequences. Data came from immunoSEQ multiplex PCR; TCRdb stores just in-frame clones and leaves some out. This sample has around 250,000 clones; approximately 15% occur once, and the top ten carry less than 0.02%. A sort by CD45RO/CCR7/CD25/CD127/CD95/CD27 yielded CD4+ naive, central memory, regulatory and stem cell-like memory cells. Comment on this clone: Its antigen remains unknown. The sample holds other DNA sequences that translate to the same CDR3.

Sequencing used naive CD4+ T cells from blood. The clonotype originates from a man under 40 with type 1 diabetes.

The DNA for the CDR3 is TGTGCCAGCAGTTTATCAGGGTACGAGCAGTACTTC. Translation gives CASSLSGYEQYF. This chain links TRBV28 with TRBJ2-7; D possibly corresponds to TRBD1 (5 bases). This CDR3 has 12 residues. V shed 1 base and J shed 4 bases, with 5 bases lying between them. Germline V gene lookup returns CDR1 MDHEN and CDR2 SYDVKM. The whole variable domain, remainder taken from reference TRBV28 and TRBJ2-7, is DVKVTQSSRYLVKRTGEKVFLECVQDMDHENMFWYRQDPGLGLRLIYFSYDVKMKEKGDIPEGYSVSREKKERFSLILESASTNQTSMYLCASSLSGYEQYFGPGTRLTVT.